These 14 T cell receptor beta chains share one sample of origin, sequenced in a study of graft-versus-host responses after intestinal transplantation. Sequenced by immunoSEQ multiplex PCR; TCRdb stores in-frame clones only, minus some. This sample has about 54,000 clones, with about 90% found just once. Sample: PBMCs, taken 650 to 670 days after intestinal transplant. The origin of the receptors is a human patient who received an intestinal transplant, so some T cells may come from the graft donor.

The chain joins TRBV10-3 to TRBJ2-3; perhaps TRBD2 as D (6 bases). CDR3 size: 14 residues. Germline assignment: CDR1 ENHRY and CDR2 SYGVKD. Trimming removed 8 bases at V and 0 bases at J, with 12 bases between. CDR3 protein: CAIRPGTSTDTQYF. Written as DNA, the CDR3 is TGTGCCATCCGGCCGGGGACTAGCACAGATACGCAGTATTTT.

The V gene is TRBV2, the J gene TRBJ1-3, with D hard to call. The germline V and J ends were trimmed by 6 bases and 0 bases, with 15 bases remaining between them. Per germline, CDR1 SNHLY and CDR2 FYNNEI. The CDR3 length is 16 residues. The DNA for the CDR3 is TGTGCCAGCAGCAAAGACGGCCCCAGCTCTGGAAACACCATATATTTT. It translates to CASSKDGPSSGNTIYF.

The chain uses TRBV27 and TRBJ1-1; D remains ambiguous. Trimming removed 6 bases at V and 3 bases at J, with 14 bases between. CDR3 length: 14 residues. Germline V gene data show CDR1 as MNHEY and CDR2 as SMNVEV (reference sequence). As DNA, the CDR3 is TGTGCCAGCAGACCAGTCCCGGGGTACACTGAAGCTTTCTTT. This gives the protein CASRPVPGYTEAFF.

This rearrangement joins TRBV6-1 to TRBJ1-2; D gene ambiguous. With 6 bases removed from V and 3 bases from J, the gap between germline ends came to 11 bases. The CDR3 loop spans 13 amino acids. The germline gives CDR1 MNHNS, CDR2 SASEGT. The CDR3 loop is CASSGSFDYGYTF. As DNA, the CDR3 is TGTGCCAGCAGCGGTAGCTTCGACTATGGCTACACCTTC.

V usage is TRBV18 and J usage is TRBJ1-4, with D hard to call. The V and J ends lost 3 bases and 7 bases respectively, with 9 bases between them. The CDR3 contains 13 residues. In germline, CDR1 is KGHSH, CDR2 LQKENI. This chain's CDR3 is CASSPGFREKLFF. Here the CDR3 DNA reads TGTGCCAGCTCACCTGGGTTTCGTGAAAAACTGTTTTTT. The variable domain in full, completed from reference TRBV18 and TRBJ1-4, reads NAGVMQNPRHLVRRRGQEARLRCSPMKGHSHVYWYRQLPEEGLKFMVYLQKENIIDESGMPKERFSAEFPKEGPSILRIQQVVRGDSAAYFCASSPGFREKLFFGSGTQLSVL.

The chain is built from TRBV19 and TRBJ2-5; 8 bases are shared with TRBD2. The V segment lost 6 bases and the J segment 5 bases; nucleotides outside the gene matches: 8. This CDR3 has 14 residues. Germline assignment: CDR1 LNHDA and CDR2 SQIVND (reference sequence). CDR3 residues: CASSRTGGRETQYF. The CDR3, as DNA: TGTGCCAGTAGCAGGACGGGGGGGCGGGAGACCCAGTACTTC.

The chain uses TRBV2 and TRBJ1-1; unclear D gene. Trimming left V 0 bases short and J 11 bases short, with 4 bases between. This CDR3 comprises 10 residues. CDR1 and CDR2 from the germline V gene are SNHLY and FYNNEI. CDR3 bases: TGTGCCAGCAGTGAAGCACAGGCTTTCTTT. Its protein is CASSEAQAFF.

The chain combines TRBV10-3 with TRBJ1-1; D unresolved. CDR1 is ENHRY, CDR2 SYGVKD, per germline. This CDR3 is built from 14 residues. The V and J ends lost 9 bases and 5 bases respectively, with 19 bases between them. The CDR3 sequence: CAIAASRAATEAFF. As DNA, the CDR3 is TGTGCCATAGCCGCTTCCCGGGCTGCTACTGAAGCTTTCTTT.

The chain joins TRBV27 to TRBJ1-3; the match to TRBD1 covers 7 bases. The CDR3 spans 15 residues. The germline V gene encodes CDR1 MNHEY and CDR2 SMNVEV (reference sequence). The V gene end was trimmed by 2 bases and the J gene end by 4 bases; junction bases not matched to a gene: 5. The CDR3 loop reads CASSLGRGRGNTIYF. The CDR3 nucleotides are TGTGCCAGCAGTTTAGGCAGGGGGAGGGGAAACACCATATATTTT.

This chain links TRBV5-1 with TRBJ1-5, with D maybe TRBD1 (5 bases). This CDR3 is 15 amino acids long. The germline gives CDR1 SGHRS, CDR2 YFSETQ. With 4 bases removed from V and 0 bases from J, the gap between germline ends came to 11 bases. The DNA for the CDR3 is TGCGCCAGCAGCCTTGGACAATCTAGCAATCAGCCCCAGCATTTT. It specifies CASSLGQSSNQPQHF.

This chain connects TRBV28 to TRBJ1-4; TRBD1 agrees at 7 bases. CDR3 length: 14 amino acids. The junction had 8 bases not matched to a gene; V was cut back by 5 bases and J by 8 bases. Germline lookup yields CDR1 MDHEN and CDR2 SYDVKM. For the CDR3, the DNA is TGTGCCAGCAGTAGACAGGGCCCCCTCGAAAAACTGTTTTTT. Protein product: CASSRQGPLEKLFF.

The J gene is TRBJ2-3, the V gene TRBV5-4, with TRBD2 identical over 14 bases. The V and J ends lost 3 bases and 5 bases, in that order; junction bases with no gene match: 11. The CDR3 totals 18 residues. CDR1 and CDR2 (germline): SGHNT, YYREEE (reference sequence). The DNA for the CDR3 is TGTGCCAGCAGCTCGAGCCGGACTAGCGGGGGGAGGGTAGATACGCAGTATTTT. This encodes CASSSSRTSGGRVDTQYF.

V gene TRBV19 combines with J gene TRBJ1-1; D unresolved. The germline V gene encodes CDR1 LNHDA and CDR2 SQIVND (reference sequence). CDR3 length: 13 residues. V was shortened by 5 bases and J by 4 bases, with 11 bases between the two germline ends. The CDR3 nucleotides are TGTGCCAGTAGTGTTTCCCTCGGCACTGAAGCTTTCTTT. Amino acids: CASSVSLGTEAFF.

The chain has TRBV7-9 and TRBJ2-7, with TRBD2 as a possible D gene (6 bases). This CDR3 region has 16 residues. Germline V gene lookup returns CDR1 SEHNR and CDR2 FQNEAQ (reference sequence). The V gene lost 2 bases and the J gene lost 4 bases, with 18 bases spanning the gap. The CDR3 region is CASSLSGTPNRYEQYF. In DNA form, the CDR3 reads TGTGCCAGCAGCTTATCCGGGACTCCAAATAGATACGAGCAGTACTTC. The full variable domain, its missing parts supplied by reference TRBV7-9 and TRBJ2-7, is DTGVSQNPRHKITKRGQNVTFRCDPISEHNRLYWYRQTLGQGPEFLTYFQNEAQLEKSRLLSDRFSAERPKGSFSTLEIQRTEQGDSAMYLCASSLSGTPNRYEQYFGPGTRLTVT.